The clone carrying this T cell receptor (beta chain) was counted a single time. The antigen is unknown. The sample belongs to a study of identifying expanded T cells in peripheral blood. General study points: Technical replicates showed around 1.2 changed clones; two weeks 15 to 20; four weeks 19. Variance in clone template counts between roughly 2-week samples significantly increased with total template count across all healthy donors.

CDR1 is SGDLS and CDR2 is YYNGEE in the germline V gene. CDR3 length: 20 amino acids. Trimming at V came to 1 base and at J to 1 base, leaving 15 bases not matched to a gene. Assay: immunoSEQ multiplex PCR; the TCRdb copy retains only in-frame clones and omits some. The sample shows about 94,000 clones, roughly 88% of them seen only once. During the collection period, no donor immune events like infections were recorded. V is TRBV9 and J is TRBJ2-2, with TRBD2 matching 8 bases. The sequencing input was blood. The clonotype comes from a person aged 18 to 75 in good health. The CDR3 DNA sequence: TGTGCCAGCAGCGTAAGGTTGGAGCGGGAGACTCATGGGAACACCGGGGAGCTGTTTTTT. Translated: CASSVRLERETHGNTGELFF.